Each of the 19 T cell receptor beta chains below was sequenced from the same sample in a study of blood T cell repertoires in COVID-19. Assay used: immunoSEQ multiplex PCR; TCRdb lists only in-frame clones, some missing. The sample has under 150,000 clones; 77% are singletons. The sequenced sample consisted of peripheral blood. These TCRs come from a woman between 45 and 60 years old with active or convalescent COVID-19.

This clone showed up just once. The gene calls are TRBV19 and TRBJ1-2; a possible D gene is TRBD1 (5 bases). The germline gives CDR1 LNHDA, CDR2 SQIVND (reference sequence). This CDR3 has 16 residues. Trimming pared 3 bases from V and 4 bases from J, leaving 18 bases between. The CDR3 loop is CASSIGPTARTYGYTF. The DNA for the CDR3 is TGTGCCAGTAGTATTGGACCGACAGCCCGCACCTATGGCTACACCTTC. The whole variable domain, remainder taken from reference TRBV19 and TRBJ1-2, is DGGITQSPKYLFRKEGQNVTLSCEQNLNHDAMYWYRQDPGQGLRLIYYSQIVNDFQKGDIAEGYSVSREKKESFPLTVTSAQKNPTAFYLCASSIGPTARTYGYTFGSGTRLTVV.

The J gene is TRBJ1-1, the V gene TRBV7-3, with TRBD1 matching over 8 bases. V dropped 2 bases and J dropped 1; count of bases not matched to a gene: 0. This CDR3 region has 14 residues. CDR1 SGHTA and CDR2 FQGTGA come from the germline V gene. The CDR3 DNA reads as TGTGCCAGCAGCTTAGGGACAGGGAACACTGAAGCTTTCTTT. Amino acid sequence: CASSLGTGNTEAFF.

This clone has at least ten counts. Compared with germline, one end of the junction differs, possibly owing to a read error. The chain combines TRBV29-1 with TRBJ1-2; the match to TRBD1 covers 9 bases. The germline V gene encodes CDR1 SQVTM and CDR2 ANQGSEA. The CDR3 is 11 amino acids. CDR3 loop: CSAWTGAPFAF. The CDR3 DNA is TGCAGCGCTTGGACAGGGGCCCCTTTCGCCTTC.

This clone was seen only once. V and J are TRBV19 and TRBJ1-5; 8 bases agree with TRBD1. The CDR3 is 13 residues long. Germline V CDR1 and CDR2: LNHDA, SQIVND (reference sequence). V trimming: 7 bases; J trimming: 7 bases; junction bases outside the gene matches: 6. In DNA, the CDR3 is TGTGCCAGTAATGCAGGGGGCGACCAGCCCCAGCATTTT. Protein product: CASNAGGDQPQHF.

This clone was picked up one time. The chain joins TRBV15 to TRBJ2-2, with TRBD2 matching 7 bases. Germline CDR1 LNHNV, CDR2 YYDKDF (reference sequence). J gave up 3 bases and V 6 bases, and 7 bases lay outside the gene matches. The CDR3 contains 15 residues. CDR3 sequence: CATSFGLADTGELFF. For the CDR3, the DNA is TGTGCCACCAGTTTCGGCCTAGCGGACACCGGGGAGCTGTTTTTT. Drawing the rest from reference TRBV15 and TRBJ2-2, the complete variable domain is DAMVIQNPRYQVTQFGKPVTLSCSQTLNHNVMYWYQQKSSQAPKLLFHYYDKDFNNEADTPDNFQSRRPNTSFCFLDIRSPGLGDTAMYLCATSFGLADTGELFFGEGSRLTVL.

This clone has just a few counts. This chain links TRBV5-8 with TRBJ2-1; 11 bases agree with TRBD1. Unmatched junction bases numbered 4, after V lost 5 bases and J lost 9 bases. Germline values: CDR1 SGHTS, CDR2 YDEGEE. The CDR3 has 13 amino acids. CDR3 in DNA: TGTGCCAGCAGGGACAGGGGGCGGAGTGAGCAGTTCTTC. Residues: CASRDRGRSEQFF.

The chain has TRBV6-2 or TRBV6-3 and TRBJ2-2; no reliable D call. Germline CDR1 and CDR2: MNHEY and SVGEGT. The ends were cut back, 4 bases at V and 7 bases at J, with 19 bases in the middle. This CDR3 comprises 16 residues. The CDR3 DNA sequence: TGTGCCAGCAGTTCCCCTAGTGGCCCCGGAAGCGGGGAGCTGTTTTTT. Encoded protein: CASSSPSGPGSGELFF.

The rearrangement joins TRBV6-4 to TRBJ1-1; D call uncertain. The V end lost 2 bases, the J end lost 5 bases, and 9 bases lay between the germline ends. Germline CDR1 MRHNA, CDR2 SNTAGT. This CDR3 comprises 13 residues. The CDR3 DNA follows: TGTGCCAGCAGTGACGAGGGCGGAACTGAAGCTTTCTTT. The encoded protein is CASSDEGGTEAFF.

In the case of this clone: At one end, the junction sequence differs from germline, possibly due to a read error. The chain links TRBV18 to TRBJ2-1; 7 bases map to TRBD2. The CDR3 covers 13 residues. The germline V gene has CDR1 KGHSH and CDR2 LQKENI. DNA for the CDR3: TGTGCCAGCTCACTCCTAGCGGACAAGGAGCAGTTCTTC. This codes for CASSLLADKEQFF.

This clone was counted only a few times. The chain couples TRBV14 to TRBJ2-1; D might be TRBD1 (6 bases). The CDR3 sequence is 13 residues long. Germline assignment: CDR1 SGHDN and CDR2 FVKESK. Trimming removed 4 bases at V and 4 bases at J, with 8 bases between. The CDR3 sequence is CASSLGHYNEQFF. As DNA, the CDR3 is TGTGCCAGCAGCCTGGGACATTACAATGAGCAGTTCTTC.

The chain employs TRBV10-3 and TRBJ1-1; D gene ambiguous. This CDR3 spans 15 amino acids. Germline V CDR1 and CDR2: ENHRY, SYGVKD. The V end was cut by 0 bases, the J end by 1 base, with 9 bases between. CDR3 DNA sequence: TGTGCCATCAGTGAGTCTACTCGTAAGAACACTGAAGCTTTCTTT. Protein product: CAISESTRKNTEAFF.

The CDR3 DNA is TGTGCCTGGAGTGCCCCCGGGATCCGGAATCAGCCCCAGCATTTT. It codes for CAWSAPGIRNQPQHF. The gene calls are TRBV30 and TRBJ1-5; D unclear. Germline assignment: CDR1 GTSNPN and CDR2 SVGIG (reference sequence). The CDR3 has 15 amino acids. Trimming shortened V by 1 base and J by 4 bases, and 14 bases separated the two germline ends.

The V gene is TRBV5-1, the J gene TRBJ1-1, with D possibly being TRBD1 (5 bases). V lost 1 base and J 1 base, leaving 20 bases between the germline ends. Germline values: CDR1 SGHRS, CDR2 YFSETQ. This CDR3 spans 18 amino acids. In DNA form, the CDR3 reads TGCGCCAGCAGCTTGTTTTTACCCGGAGGGGCGGGGAACACTGAAGCTTTCTTT. Its protein product is CASSLFLPGGAGNTEAFF. The full variable domain, rest sourced from reference TRBV5-1 and TRBJ1-1, is KAGVTQTPRYLIKTRGQQVTLSCSPISGHRSVSWYQQTPGQGLQFLFEYFSETQRNKGNFPGRFSGRQFSNSRSEMNVSTLELGDSALYLCASSLFLPGGAGNTEAFFGQGTRLTVV.

Notes on this clone: One junction end disagrees with the germline gene, perhaps due to a read error. The chain joins TRBV7-7 to TRBJ2-3; a possible D gene is TRBD1 (5 bases). Germline assignment: CDR1 SSHAT and CDR2 FNYEAQ (reference sequence). The CDR3 runs 13 residues. CDR3 sequence: CASSFRVQDTQYF. CDR3 coding DNA: TGTGCTAGCAGCTTCAGGGTACAGGATACGCAGTATTTT.

The chain joins TRBV18 to TRBJ1-2; 7 bases align to TRBD1. This CDR3 is 14 amino acids long. Germline-derived CDR1 and CDR2 are KGHSH and LQKENI. Trimming took 4 bases from V and 2 from J; bases not matched to a gene: 4. DNA for the CDR3: TGTGCCAGCTCACGGGACAGCGGCAACTATGGCTACACCTTC. Translating gives CASSRDSGNYGYTF.

The chain combines TRBV6-5 with TRBJ1-1; TRBD1 matches at 7 bases. J gave up 3 bases and V 7 bases, and 11 bases lay outside the gene matches. The CDR3 has 15 amino acids. Germline assignment: CDR1 MNHEY and CDR2 SVGAGI. CDR3 bases: TGTGCCAGCATTCAGACCGGACAGGCTGACACTGAAGCTTTCTTT. Its protein is CASIQTGQADTEAFF.

The chain recombines TRBV25-1 with TRBJ2-1; maybe TRBD1 (6 bases). V was shortened by 2 bases and J by 3 bases, with 11 bases between the two germline ends. The CDR3 extends over 15 amino acids. Germline CDR1 MGHDK, CDR2 SYGVNS. CDR3 DNA: TGTGCCAGCAGTGAAGGCAGGGGTTACTACAATGAGCAGTTCTTC. This gives the protein CASSEGRGYYNEQFF. The full variable domain, completed using reference TRBV25-1 and TRBJ2-1, is EADIYQTPRYLVIGTGKKITLECSQTMGHDKMYWYQQDPGMELHLIHYSYGVNSTEKGDLSSESTVSRIRTEHFPLTLESARPSHTSQYLCASSEGRGYYNEQFFGPGTRLTVL.

This chain joins TRBV29-1 and TRBJ1-1, with TRBD1 as a possible D gene (6 bases). V dropped 5 bases and J dropped 5 bases, with 15 bases sitting between them. The germline V gene has CDR1 SQVTM and CDR2 ANQGSEA. The CDR3 loop spans 13 amino acids. The CDR3 reads CSVLGQGLTEAFF. Written as DNA, the CDR3 is TGCAGCGTTCTCGGTCAGGGGTTGACTGAAGCTTTCTTT. The full variable domain, rest sourced from reference TRBV29-1 and TRBJ1-1, is SAVISQKPSRDICQRGTSLTIQCQVDSQVTMMFWYRQQPGQSLTLIATANQGSEATYESGFVIDKFPISRPNLTFSTLTVSNMSPEDSSIYLCSVLGQGLTEAFFGQGTRLTVV.

The gene calls are TRBV30 and TRBJ1-5; maybe TRBD1 (5 bases). The CDR3 extends over 15 amino acids. Trimming removed 2 bases at V and 4 bases at J, with 15 bases between. The V gene's germline CDR1 is GTSNPN and CDR2 SVGIG (reference sequence). CDR3 sequence reads: CAWSKRGLGNQPQHF. The CDR3 nucleotides read TGTGCCTGGAGTAAACGGGGGTTAGGGAATCAGCCCCAGCATTTT. Full variable domain (outside the CDR3, taken from reference TRBV30 and TRBJ1-5): SQTIHQWPATLVQPVGSPLSLECTVEGTSNPNLYWYRQAAGRGLQLLFYSVGIGQISSEVPQNLSASRPQDRQFILSSKKLLLSDSGFYLCAWSKRGLGNQPQHFGDGTRLSIL.